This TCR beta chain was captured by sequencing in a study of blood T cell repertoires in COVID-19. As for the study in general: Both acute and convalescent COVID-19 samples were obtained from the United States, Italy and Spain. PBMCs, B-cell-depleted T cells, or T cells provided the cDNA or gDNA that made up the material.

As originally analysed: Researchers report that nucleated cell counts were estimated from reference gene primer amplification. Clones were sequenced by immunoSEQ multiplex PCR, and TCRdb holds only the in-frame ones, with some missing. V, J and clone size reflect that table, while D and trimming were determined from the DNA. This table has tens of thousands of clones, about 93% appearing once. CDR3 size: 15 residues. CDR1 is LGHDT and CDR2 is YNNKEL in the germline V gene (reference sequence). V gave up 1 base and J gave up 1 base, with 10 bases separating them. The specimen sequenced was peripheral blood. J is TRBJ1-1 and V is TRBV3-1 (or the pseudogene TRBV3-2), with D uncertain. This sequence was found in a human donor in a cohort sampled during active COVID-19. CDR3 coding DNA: TGTGCCAGCAGCCAAGGAGATATAGAGAACACTGAAGCTTTCTTT. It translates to CASSQGDIENTEAFF.